A selection of T cell receptor beta chains follows, all from one sample in a study of blood T cell repertoires in COVID-19. Sequenced by immunoSEQ multiplex PCR; TCRdb stores in-frame clones only, minus some. The repertoire holds more than 110,000 clones, with 65% to 80% as singletons. The sample comprised peripheral blood. Receptors originate from a man aged 60 to 75 with acute or convalescent COVID-19. Each CDR3 is given with its conserved first and last residue. D genes are given only for firm matches. Some rows mark clone size as missing; the rest say once, few, many or name a class of expanded clone.

-	TRBV7-3	once	TRBJ2-5	CASSRGRTETQYF	TGTGCCAGCAGCCGAGGGAGAACGGAGACCCAGTACTTC
TRBD2	TRBV4-3	-	TRBJ2-1	CASSQESRERQFF	TGCGCCAGCAGCCAAGAGTCGCGGGAGAGGCAGTTCTTC
TRBD2	TRBV9	-	TRBJ2-3	CASSLRLAGELGGLTDTQYF	TGTGCCAGCAGCCTTCGACTAGCGGGGGAGCTGGGAGGGCTCACAGATACGCAGTATTTT
TRBD1	TRBV30	once	TRBJ1-1	CAWSPDRAEAFF	TGTGCCTGGAGCCCCGACAGGGCTGAAGCTTTCTTT
TRBD1	TRBV19	-	TRBJ1-5	CASSSQTGILNQPQHF	TGTGCCAGTAGTAGCCAGACAGGGATCCTCAATCAGCCCCAGCATTTT
TRBD2	TRBV19	-	TRBJ2-7	CASSPREGLEQYF	TGTGCCAGTAGCCCGCGGGAGGGCCTCGAGCAGTACTTC
-	TRBV6-6	-	TRBJ1-1	CASRAGVPEAFF	TGTGCCAGCAGGGCGGGGGTGCCGGAAGCTTTCTTT
-	TRBV19	few	TRBJ2-5	CASSYRDNQETQYF	TGTGCCAGTAGTTACCGGGACAACCAAGAGACCCAGTACTTC
TRBD1	TRBV7-6	-	TRBJ1-4	CASSLQPGQNNEKLFF	TGTGCCAGCAGCCTCCAACCGGGACAGAATAATGAAAAACTGTTTTTT
TRBD2	TRBV6-2/TRBV6-3	-	TRBJ2-7	CASSQPGLAGAQYF	TGTGCCAGCAGTCAGCCGGGACTAGCGGGAGCGCAGTACTTC
TRBD2	TRBV7-3	-	TRBJ2-7	CASSLYSGSYEQYF	TGTGCCAGCAGCCTGTATAGCGGGTCCTACGAGCAGTACTTC
TRBD2	TRBV7-2	few	TRBJ2-5	CASTPTSGRETQYF	TGTGCCAGCACCCCGACTAGCGGGAGAGAGACCCAGTACTTC
-	TRBV9	-	TRBJ1-4	CASSVSGDAEKLFF	TGTGCCAGCAGCGTATCAGGGGATGCTGAAAAACTGTTTTTT
-	TRBV11-3	few	TRBJ1-4	CASSLRQGSNEKLFF	TGTGCCAGCAGCTTACGTCAGGGCTCTAATGAAAAACTGTTTTTT
-	TRBV13	few	TRBJ2-3	CASSSPGTPRDTQYF	TGTGCCAGCAGCTCCCCCGGGACACCTAGGGATACGCAGTATTTT
TRBD2	TRBV6-5	-	TRBJ2-3	CASSYLSGRGPDTQYF	TGTGCCAGCAGTTACCTTAGCGGGAGGGGGCCAGATACGCAGTATTTT
-	TRBV6-4	-	TRBJ2-1	CASSDSGTTGNEQFF	TGTGCCAGCAGTGACTCAGGTACGACGGGGAATGAGCAGTTCTTC
-	TRBV7-9	few	TRBJ2-5	CASSSRGLETQYF	TGTGCCAGCAGCTCGAGAGGTCTGGAGACCCAGTACTTC
TRBD1	TRBV9	-	TRBJ2-7	CASSVDDPGGGYEQYF	TGTGCCAGCAGCGTAGATGATCCAGGGGGCGGGTACGAGCAGTACTTC
-	TRBV18	-	TRBJ1-5	CASSPNSQNQPQHF	TGTGCCAGCTCACCAAACAGTCAAAATCAGCCCCAGCATTTT
-	TRBV15	-	TRBJ2-7	CATSRTESSYEQYF	TGTGCCACCAGCAGAACGGAGAGCTCCTACGAGCAGTACTTC
-	TRBV19	-	TRBJ1-5	CASSITGGMRQPQHF	TGTGCCAGTAGTATAACAGGTGGAATGAGACAGCCCCAGCATTTT
TRBD1	TRBV4-1	many	TRBJ2-7	CASSQGQGEGYEQYF	TGCGCCAGCAGCCAGGGACAGGGAGAAGGGTACGAGCAGTACTTC
-	TRBV11-2	-	TRBJ2-5	CASSSGRDFGETQYF	TGTGCCAGCAGCTCGGGCCGGGACTTCGGGGAGACCCAGTACTTC
-	TRBV19	few	TRBJ1-5	CASSRGGTQPQHF	TGTGCCAGTAGCCGGGGGGGCACTCAGCCCCAGCATTTT
-	TRBV19	-	TRBJ2-3	CASSRGQVADTQYF	TGTGCCAGTAGTAGGGGGCAAGTCGCAGATACGCAGTATTTT
-	TRBV9	-	TRBJ1-1	CASSPPYAGNTEAFF	TGTGCCAGCAGCCCACCGTATGCCGGGAACACTGAAGCTTTCTTT
-	TRBV21-1	-	TRBJ2-3	CASSKKAGHDTQYF	TGTGCCAGCAGCAAAAAGGCAGGGCACGATACGCAGTATTTT
-	TRBV7-8	-	TRBJ2-2	CASSETGTLGELFF	TGTGCCAGCAGCGAAACCGGGACTCTCGGGGAGCTGTTTTTT
-	TRBV19	-	TRBJ1-5	CASSYSGAVRGNQPQHF	TGTGCCAGTAGTTACTCGGGAGCGGTCAGGGGCAATCAGCCCCAGCATTTT
-	TRBV5-1	-	TRBJ1-3	CASSLSPQEGSGNTIYF	TGCGCCAGCAGCTTGTCCCCCCAGGAAGGATCCGGAAACACCATATATTTT
-	TRBV7-2	-	TRBJ1-2	CASSFGRGSGYGYTF	TGTGCCAGCAGCTTCGGCAGGGGATCTGGGTATGGCTACACCTTC
-	TRBV14	-	TRBJ1-6	CASSQDMSPLHF	TGTGCCAGCAGCCAAGATATGTCACCCCTCCACTTT
-	TRBV3-1/TRBV3-2	-	TRBJ2-4	CASSRRDDIQYF	TGTGCCAGCAGCCGGCGGGACGACATTCAGTACTTC
-	TRBV30	-	TRBJ2-2	CAWSERGFANTGELFF	TGTGCCTGGAGTGAAAGAGGGTTCGCGAACACCGGGGAGCTGTTTTTT
TRBD2	TRBV4-3	-	TRBJ2-1	CASSQDWLAAHNEQFF	TGCGCCAGCAGCCAAGATTGGCTAGCGGCACACAATGAGCAGTTCTTC
-	TRBV4-1	-	TRBJ1-1	CASSSRAIVRTEAFF	TGCGCCAGCAGCTCCCGAGCGATCGTAAGGACTGAAGCTTTCTTT
TRBD1	TRBV3-1/TRBV3-2	-	TRBJ1-4	CASSSGGAGEKLFF	TGTGCCAGCAGTTCAGGGGGCGCGGGTGAAAAACTGTTTTTT
TRBD2	TRBV13	once	TRBJ2-7	CASSLSRASGSVEQYF	TGTGCCAGCAGCTTATCCCGCGCTAGCGGGAGTGTCGAGCAGTACTTC
-	TRBV4-3	-	TRBJ2-3	CASSLAGTDTQYF	TGCGCCAGCAGCCTGGCGGGCACAGATACGCAGTATTTT
TRBD1	TRBV7-8	-	TRBJ2-7	CASSFQGAGEQYF	TGTGCCAGCAGCTTCCAGGGGGCGGGAGAGCAGTACTTC
TRBD1	TRBV11-1	-	TRBJ1-4	CASSLAPDRMIEKLFF	TGTGCCAGCAGCTTAGCCCCGGACAGGATGATTGAAAAACTGTTTTTT
TRBD2	TRBV27	-	TRBJ2-7	CASTAGTSGIYEQYF	TGTGCCAGCACCGCCGGGACTAGCGGTATCTACGAGCAGTACTTC
-	TRBV28	once	TRBJ1-5	CASSFGVPQHF	TGTGCCAGCAGTTTCGGGGTGCCCCAGCATTTT
-	TRBV7-9	-	TRBJ1-1	CASSSQVQNTEAFF	TGTGCCAGCAGCTCGCAGGTTCAGAACACTGAAGCTTTCTTT
-	TRBV5-4	-	TRBJ2-2	CASSREGGPNTGELFF	TGTGCCAGCAGCCGGGAAGGAGGCCCCAACACCGGGGAGCTGTTTTTT
TRBD1	TRBV19	-	TRBJ2-5	CASSVTGGEETQYF	TGTGCCAGTAGCGTGACAGGGGGCGAGGAGACCCAGTACTTC
TRBD1	TRBV5-4	-	TRBJ1-2	CASSLGTGVGYTF	TGTGCCAGCAGCTTGGGGACAGGGGTCGGCTACACCTTC
TRBD2	TRBV4-2	-	TRBJ2-1	CASSQEGLAGTNNEQFF	TGTGCCAGCAGCCAAGAAGGACTAGCGGGAACAAACAATGAGCAGTTCTTC